This is a list of T cell receptor beta chains from one sample in a study of blood T cell repertoires in COVID-19. Assay used: immunoSEQ multiplex PCR; TCRdb lists only in-frame clones, some missing. This table has around 80,000 clones, 90% appearing once. Sequences were obtained from peripheral blood. The source of these receptors is a woman of 80 years or more with acute or convalescent COVID-19. CDR3s include the opening cysteine and the closing phenylalanine or tryptophan. The D gene is left open where the match is weak. Size is omitted from some rows. Given values are once, few, many or a class for expanded clones.

j_call d_call clone_size v_call cdr3_nt cdr3_aa
TRBJ1-3 . . TRBV29-1 TGCAGCGCCGGTACAGCTGGAAACACCATATATTTT CSAGTAGNTIYF
TRBJ2-2 TRBD1 . TRBV6-2/TRBV6-3 TGTGCCAGCAGTAACCGGGGACAGGGGGGCACCGGGGAGCTGTTTTTT CASSNRGQGGTGELFF
TRBJ2-3 . . TRBV4-3 TGCGCCAGCAGCCAGGGCGACGGGACTCGGGTCACAGATACGCAGTATTTT CASSQGDGTRVTDTQYF
TRBJ1-3 . . TRBV3-1/TRBV3-2 TGTGCCAGCAGTCTTAAACGGGGAAACACCATATATTTT CASSLKRGNTIYF
TRBJ1-2 . once TRBV11-2 TGTGCCAGCAGCTTAGATACGGACTTCACAAGGAGCCTGAACTATGGCTACACCTTC CASSLDTDFTRSLNYGYTF
TRBJ2-1 TRBD2 once TRBV3-1/TRBV3-2 TGTGCCAGCAGCCACCCCGCCACTAGCGGGGCGGGTGAGCAGTTCTTC CASSHPATSGAGEQFF
TRBJ2-7 . . TRBV2 TGTGCCACAAGGGGGGGCCGCGAGCAGTACTTC CATRGGREQYF
TRBJ1-6 . . TRBV7-2 TGTGCCAGCAGCTTAGCGGACAGAACCTATAATTCACCCCTCCACTTT CASSLADRTYNSPLHF
TRBJ2-5 TRBD2 once TRBV5-1 TGCGCCAGCAGCTTGGGACTAGCGGTACAAGAGACCCAGTACTTC CASSLGLAVQETQYF
TRBJ2-3 TRBD2 . TRBV24-1 TGTGCCACCAGTGACGCGGCCACTAGCGGGGCTAGCACAGATACGCAGTATTTT CATSDAATSGASTDTQYF
TRBJ1-5 . . TRBV4-1 TGCGCCAGCAGCCAAGAAGGACAGCCCCAAAGGAGGCCCCAGCATTTT CASSQEGQPQRRPQHF
TRBJ2-3 . . TRBV5-1 TGCGCCAGCAGCTTGACCGGAGCTGGAACAGATACGCAGTATTTT CASSLTGAGTDTQYF
TRBJ2-1 TRBD2 . TRBV18 TGTGCCAGCTCACCACCATACGGGAGGACCTACAATGAGCAGTTCTTC CASSPPYGRTYNEQFF
TRBJ1-5 TRBD1 once TRBV15 TGTGCCACCAGCAGAAGAACAGGGGGAACGGGCAATCAGCCCCAGCATTTT CATSRRTGGTGNQPQHF
TRBJ2-7 TRBD2 . TRBV6-5 TGTGCCAGCAGTTACGGGAGGGTCTATAACTACGAGCAGTACTTC CASSYGRVYNYEQYF
TRBJ1-3 TRBD1 . TRBV9 TGTGCCAGCAGCGCAACCGGGACAGGGGGATCAGGAAACACCATATATTTT CASSATGTGGSGNTIYF
TRBJ1-5 TRBD1 . TRBV3-1/TRBV3-2 TGTGCCAGCAGCTCCGGCAGGGGGACCCTTAATCAGCCCCAGCATTTT CASSSGRGTLNQPQHF
TRBJ2-1 . . TRBV29-1 TGCAGCGTTGTTAGCGCCGGTGAGCAGTTCTTC CSVVSAGEQFF
TRBJ1-5 TRBD1 . TRBV20-1 TGCAGTGCTAGTTCCCGAACAGGGGGCAATCAGCCCCAGCATTTT CSASSRTGGNQPQHF
TRBJ2-2 TRBD1 . TRBV5-5 TGTGCCAGCAGCTTAAGCCCGACAGGGGGCTCCGGGGAGCTGTTTTTT CASSLSPTGGSGELFF
TRBJ2-3 TRBD1 once TRBV15 TGTGCCACCAGCAGACAGGGGGCGAGCACAGATACGCAGTATTTT CATSRQGASTDTQYF
TRBJ1-2 TRBD1 . TRBV3-1/TRBV3-2 TGTGCCAGCACCCACTCATTTCAGGGGGGCTATGGCTACACCTTC CASTHSFQGGYGYTF
TRBJ1-2 . . TRBV20-1 TGCAGTGCTAGTGGCAGGGGAAACTATGGCTACACCTTC CSASGRGNYGYTF
TRBJ2-7 TRBD1 . TRBV5-1 TGCGCCAGCAGCTTCGGACAGGGTAAGGTCTACGAGCAGTACTTC CASSFGQGKVYEQYF
TRBJ2-2 TRBD1 . TRBV7-3 TGTGCCAGCAGCCACGGACAGGGGTACACCGGGGAGCTGTTTTTT CASSHGQGYTGELFF
TRBJ1-3 . few TRBV4-2 TGTGCCAGCAGCCCGGTCGAGGGCTCTGGAAACACCATATATTTT CASSPVEGSGNTIYF
TRBJ1-3 TRBD1 . TRBV27 TGTGCCAGCAGTCCCGGCAGGGGGCACTTTGGAAACACCATATATTTT CASSPGRGHFGNTIYF
TRBJ2-7 . . TRBV5-1 TGCGCCAGCAGCCCCGGAACTAGATACGAGCAGTACTTC CASSPGTRYEQYF
TRBJ1-5 . . TRBV5-4 TGTGCCAGCAGCTTGGGCGGGGTGCGCAATCAGCCCCAGCATTTT CASSLGGVRNQPQHF
TRBJ1-2 TRBD1 . TRBV15 TGTGCCACCAGCAGTCAAGACAGGGGCGGCTACACCTTC CATSSQDRGGYTF
TRBJ2-7 . . TRBV2 TGTGCCAGCACGCGGATACAAAACCAATTTGTTCGGCAGTACGAGCAGTACTTC CASTRIQNQFVRQYEQYF
TRBJ1-2 . . TRBV9 TGTGCCAGCAGCGTAGCTCAGGGGCGCGGCTACACCTTC CASSVAQGRGYTF
TRBJ2-3 TRBD1 . TRBV27 TGTGCCAGCAGTCCCACAGCGGGACAGGGGAGTGATACGCAGTATTTT CASSPTAGQGSDTQYF
TRBJ2-5 TRBD2 . TRBV4-1 TGCGCCAGCAGCCAAGGAGCGGGGGGGTGGGAGACCCAGTACTTC CASSQGAGGWETQYF
TRBJ2-1 TRBD1 . TRBV29-1 TGCAGCGTTGAAGTCCGGACAGGAGGTGAGCAGTTCTTC CSVEVRTGGEQFF
TRBJ2-7 TRBD1 . TRBV7-2 TGTGCCAGCAGCTTAACCCCGGCCCCAGGGGGTAAGGGGTACGAGCAGTACTTC CASSLTPAPGGKGYEQYF
TRBJ2-3 TRBD1 . TRBV24-1 TGTGCCACCAGTGATCGTCGGACAGGGGTTCTCAGCACAGATACGCAGTATTTT CATSDRRTGVLSTDTQYF
TRBJ1-2 TRBD1 once TRBV5-4 TGTGCCAGCAGCGGACAGGGTTATAACTATGGCTACACCTTC CASSGQGYNYGYTF
TRBJ1-1 . . TRBV28 TGTGCCAGCAGTTTAAGGTCAGGCATTGGCACTGAAGCTTTCTTT CASSLRSGIGTEAFF
TRBJ1-3 . . TRBV28 TGTGCCAGCAGTTTACGCCAGGGGAACACCATATATTTT CASSLRQGNTIYF
TRBJ2-5 . . TRBV9 TGTGCCAGCAGCGTAGGCCTACGGGGGGAGACCCAGTACTTC CASSVGLRGETQYF
TRBJ2-7 . . TRBV5-8 TGTGCCAGCAGCTTAGGCGGCAGGGCAGTCTCATACGAGCAGTACTTC CASSLGGRAVSYEQYF
TRBJ1-4 . . TRBV2 TGTGCCAGCATTGAACAGGGAAATGAAAAACTGTTTTTT CASIEQGNEKLFF
TRBJ2-7 TRBD1 few TRBV19 TGTGCCAGTAGTATCCTGGACAGGGTGGTGTGGCAGTACTTC CASSILDRVVWQYF
TRBJ2-3 . . TRBV7-9 TGTGCCAGCAGCTTACAGGGTTACACAGATACGCAGTATTTT CASSLQGYTDTQYF
TRBJ1-5 TRBD1 . TRBV3-1/TRBV3-2 TGTGCCAGCAGCCTGGGGACAGGGCTTCAGCCCCAGCATTTT CASSLGTGLQPQHF